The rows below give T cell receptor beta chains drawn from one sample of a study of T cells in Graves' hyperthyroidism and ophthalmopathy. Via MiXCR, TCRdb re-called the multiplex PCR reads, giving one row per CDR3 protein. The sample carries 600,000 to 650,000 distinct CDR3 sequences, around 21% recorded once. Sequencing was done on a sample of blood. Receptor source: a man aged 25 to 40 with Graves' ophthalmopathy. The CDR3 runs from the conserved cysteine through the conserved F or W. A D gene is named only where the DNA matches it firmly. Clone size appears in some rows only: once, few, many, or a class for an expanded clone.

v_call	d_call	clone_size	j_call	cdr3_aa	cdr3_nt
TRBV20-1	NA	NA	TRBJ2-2	CSARFLNTGELFF	TGCAGTGCTAGGTTTCTGAACACCGGGGAGCTGTTTTTT
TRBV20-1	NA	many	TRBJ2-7	CSAPTGGAEQYF	TGCAGTGCTCCCACTGGGGGAGCTGAGCAGTACTTC
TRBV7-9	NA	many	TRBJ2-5	CASSSPVRETQYF	TGTGCCAGCAGCTCCCCCGTCAGGGAGACCCAGTACTTC
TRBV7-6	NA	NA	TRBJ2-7	CASSPRRGPQAYEQYF	TGTGCCAGCAGCCCTCGTAGGGGACCGCAGGCCTACGAGCAGTACTTC
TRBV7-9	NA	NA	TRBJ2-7	CASSLSGPLGGQYF	TGTGCCAGCAGCTTATCCGGGCCCCTGGGCGGGCAGTACTTC
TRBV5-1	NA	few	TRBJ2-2	CASCPHGAGELFF	TGCGCCAGCTGCCCTCACGGGGCCGGGGAGCTGTTTTTT
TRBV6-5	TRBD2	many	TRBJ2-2	CASSYSTSGRAGELFF	TGTGCCAGCAGTTACTCGACTAGCGGGAGGGCCGGGGAGCTGTTTTTT
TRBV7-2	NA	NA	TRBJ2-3	CASRIEGQSTDTQYF	TGTGCCAGCAGAATAGAAGGACAGAGCACAGATACGCAGTATTTT
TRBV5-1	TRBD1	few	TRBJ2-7	CASRGTGYPPDYEQYF	TGCGCCAGCAGGGGGACAGGGTATCCCCCCGACTACGAGCAGTACTTC
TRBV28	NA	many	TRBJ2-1	CASSLNQRRYNEQFF	TGTGCCAGCAGTTTAAACCAGCGGAGATACAATGAGCAGTTCTTC
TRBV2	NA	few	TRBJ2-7	CASTPGAGYEQYF	TGTGCCAGCACCCCTGGGGCAGGCTACGAGCAGTACTTC
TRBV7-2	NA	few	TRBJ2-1	CASSLPTGLNEQFF	TGTGCCAGCAGCTTACCCACAGGGTTGAATGAGCAGTTCTTC
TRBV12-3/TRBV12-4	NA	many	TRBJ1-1	CASSPGTHNTEAFF	TGTGCCAGCAGCCCCGGGACACACAACACTGAAGCTTTCTTT
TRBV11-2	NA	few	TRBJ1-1	CASSHLGRGDTEAFF	TGTGCCAGCAGCCACCTAGGTAGGGGGGACACTGAAGCTTTCTTT
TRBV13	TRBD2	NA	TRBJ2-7	CASSLEREGPTEQYF	TGTGCCAGCAGCTTAGAACGGGAGGGACCGACCGAGCAGTACTTC
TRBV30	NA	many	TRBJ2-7	CAGGRSYEQYF	TGTGCCGGCGGACGGAGCTACGAGCAGTACTTC
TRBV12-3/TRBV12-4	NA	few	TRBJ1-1	CASSFGRRWNTEAFF	TGTGCCAGCAGTTTTGGAAGGCGATGGAACACTGAAGCTTTCTTT
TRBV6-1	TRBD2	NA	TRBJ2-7	CASSRSGLAQYEQYF	TGTGCCAGCAGCCGATCGGGACTAGCCCAGTACGAGCAGTACTTC
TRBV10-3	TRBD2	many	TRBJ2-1	CAISDGTSGSAGYNEQFF	TGTGCCATCAGCGACGGGACTAGCGGGAGTGCGGGCTACAATGAGCAGTTCTTC
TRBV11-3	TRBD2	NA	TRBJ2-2	CASSARAGVGTGELFF	TGTGCCAGCAGCGCCCGAGCGGGAGTTGGTACCGGGGAGCTGTTTTTT
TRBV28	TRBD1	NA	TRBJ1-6	CASSLSLRGRHPNSPLHF	TGTGCCAGCAGTTTATCCCTCAGGGGGCGGCATCCTAATTCACCCCTCCACTTT
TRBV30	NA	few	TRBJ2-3	CAWTTLSSADTQYF	TGTGCCTGGACAACCCTGAGTAGCGCAGATACGCAGTATTTT
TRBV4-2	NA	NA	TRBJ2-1	CTSSQDRMYEQFF	TGTACCAGCAGCCAAGATAGGATGTATGAGCAGTTCTTC
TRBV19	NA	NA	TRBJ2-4	CASNAKGRLAKNIQYF	TGTGCCAGTAATGCAAAGGGGCGACTAGCCAAAAACATTCAGTACTTC
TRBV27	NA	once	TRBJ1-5	CASSFAVGSQPQHF	TGTGCCAGCAGTTTCGCTGTCGGCAGTCAGCCCCAGCATTTT
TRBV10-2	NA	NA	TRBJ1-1	CASSDRPNTEAFF	TGCGCCAGCAGTGACAGGCCGAACACTGAAGCTTTCTTT
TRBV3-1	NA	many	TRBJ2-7	CASSQPPRTYEQYF	TGTGCCAGCAGCCAACCCCCCCGGACCTACGAGCAGTACTTC
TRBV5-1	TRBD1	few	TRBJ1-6	CASSLRTGGDSPLHF	TGCGCCAGCAGCCTTCGGACAGGGGGGGATTCACCCCTCCACTTT
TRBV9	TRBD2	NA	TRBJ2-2	CASSVVSSGVTGELFF	TGTGCCAGCAGCGTAGTCTCTAGCGGGGTCACCGGGGAGCTGTTTTTT
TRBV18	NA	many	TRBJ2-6	CASSPPGGANVLTF	TGTGCCAGCTCACCACCAGGTGGGGCCAACGTCCTGACTTTC
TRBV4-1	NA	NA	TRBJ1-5	CASSQVAGDRNQPQHF	TGCGCCAGCAGCCAAGTGGCAGGGGACCGCAATCAGCCCCAGCATTTT
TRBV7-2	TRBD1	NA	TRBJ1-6	CASSAGTGVLPLHF	TGTGCCAGCAGCGCCGGGACAGGGGTTCTCCCCCTCCACTTT
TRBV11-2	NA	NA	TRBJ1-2	CASSLDLEPYGYTF	TGTGCCAGCAGCTTAGATCTGGAGCCCTATGGCTACACCTTC
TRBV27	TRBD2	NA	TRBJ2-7	CASGGLAGDEQYF	TGTGCCAGCGGCGGACTAGCGGGAGACGAGCAGTACTTC
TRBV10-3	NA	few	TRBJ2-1	CAYNEQFF	TGTGCCTATAATGAGCAGTTCTTC
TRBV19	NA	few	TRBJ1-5	CASTDGRVSQPQHF	TGTGCCAGCACTGATGGAAGGGTAAGCCAGCCCCAGCATTTT
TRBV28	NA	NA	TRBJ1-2	CASSYLNGYTF	TGTGCCAGCAGCTACTTAAATGGCTACACCTTC
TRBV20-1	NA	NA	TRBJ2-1	CSACWDGDSENGIPGFYSEQFF	TGCAGTGCTTGCTGGGACGGCGACTCGGAAAACGGAATACCGGGTTTTTACAGTGAGCAGTTCTTC
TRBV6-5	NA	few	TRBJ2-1	CASSYSTEQFF	TGTGCCAGCAGTTACTCGACTGAGCAGTTCTTC
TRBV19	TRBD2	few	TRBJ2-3	CASTSGRETDTQYF	TGTGCCAGTACTAGCGGGAGGGAAACAGATACGCAGTATTTT